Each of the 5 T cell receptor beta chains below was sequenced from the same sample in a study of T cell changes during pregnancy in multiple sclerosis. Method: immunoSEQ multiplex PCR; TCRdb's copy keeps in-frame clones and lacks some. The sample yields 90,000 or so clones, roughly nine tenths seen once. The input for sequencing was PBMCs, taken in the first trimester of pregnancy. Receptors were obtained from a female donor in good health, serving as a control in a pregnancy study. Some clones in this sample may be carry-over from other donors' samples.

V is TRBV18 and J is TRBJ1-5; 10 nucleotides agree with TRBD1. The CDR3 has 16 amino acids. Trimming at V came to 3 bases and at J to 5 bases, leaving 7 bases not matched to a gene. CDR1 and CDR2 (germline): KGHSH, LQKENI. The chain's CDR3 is CASSPSGQGSDQPQHF. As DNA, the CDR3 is TGTGCCAGCTCACCGTCGGGACAGGGGAGTGATCAGCCCCAGCATTTT.

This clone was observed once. CDR3 sequence (DNA): TGCGCCAGCGCACGGCCCGGGACAGGGTATGGCTACACCTTC. Protein sequence: CASARPGTGYGYTF. J is TRBJ1-2 and V is TRBV5-1, with TRBD1 matching over 9 bases. V lost 7 bases to trimming and J lost 5 bases; unmatched junction nucleotides: 9. The CDR3 is made up of 14 amino acids. Germline V gives CDR1 SGHRS, CDR2 YFSETQ.

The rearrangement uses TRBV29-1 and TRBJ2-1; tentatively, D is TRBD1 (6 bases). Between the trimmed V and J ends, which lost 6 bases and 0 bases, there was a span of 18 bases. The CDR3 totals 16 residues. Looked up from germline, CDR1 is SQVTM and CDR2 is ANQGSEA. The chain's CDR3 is CSVVDQGFRSYNEQFF. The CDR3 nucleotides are TGCAGCGTGGTCGATCAGGGGTTCCGCTCCTACAATGAGCAGTTCTTC.

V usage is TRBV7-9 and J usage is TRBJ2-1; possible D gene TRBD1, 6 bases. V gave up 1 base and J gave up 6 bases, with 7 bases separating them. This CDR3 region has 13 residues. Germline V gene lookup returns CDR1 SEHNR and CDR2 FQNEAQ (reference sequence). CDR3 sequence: CASSLGGRNEQFF. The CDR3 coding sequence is TGTGCCAGCAGCTTAGGGGGGCGCAATGAGCAGTTCTTC.

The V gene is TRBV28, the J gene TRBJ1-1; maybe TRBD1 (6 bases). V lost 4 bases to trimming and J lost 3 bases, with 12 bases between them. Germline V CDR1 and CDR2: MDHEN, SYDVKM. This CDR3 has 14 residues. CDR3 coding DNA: TGTGCCAGCAGTTCCCGACAGGCCTACACTGAAGCTTTCTTT. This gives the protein CASSSRQAYTEAFF. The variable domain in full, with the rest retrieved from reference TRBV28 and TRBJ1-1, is DVKVTQSSRYLVKRTGEKVFLECVQDMDHENMFWYRQDPGLGLRLIYFSYDVKMKEKGDIPEGYSVSREKKERFSLILESASTNQTSMYLCASSSRQAYTEAFFGQGTRLTVV.